Here is one T cell receptor beta chain with its context. The data derive from a study of blood T cell repertoires in COVID-19. The method was immunoSEQ multiplex PCR; TCRdb's version includes in-frame clones alone and lacks a portion of them. The sample has tens of thousands of clones, approximately 80% seen once; the top ten hold around 10%. CDR1 is MNHEY, CDR2 SMNVEV, per germline (reference sequence). With V trimmed by 6 bases and J by 3 bases, 4 bases remained unmatched. The CDR3 loop spans 14 amino acids. This receptor was identified in a man older than 75 with COVID-19, enrolled during active disease. Source material: peripheral blood. The chain has TRBV27 and TRBJ2-3, with 9 bases matching TRBD2. CDR3 DNA: TGTGCCAGCAGGATAGCGGGAGCGACAGATACGCAGTATTTT. Its translation: CASRIAGATDTQYF.